This T cell receptor (beta chain) was identified in a study of response to subunit inactivated influenza vaccine. The study, taken as a whole, reports: The authors suggested that every seasonal influenza vaccination recruits few new T cells.

The CDR3 consists of 16 residues. Germline values: CDR1 SGDLS, CDR2 YYNGEE. TCRdb re-called the RT-PCR reads with MiXCR, one entry per CDR3 protein. The table has almost 600,000 distinct CDR3 sequences, about 15% seen once. This clonotype showed up just once. What it binds is unknown. A junction boundary mismatches the germline segment, possibly from a read error. The sequence was obtained from a man aged 45-65 years who received an inactivated influenza vaccine. The specimen was PBMCs from blood, collected 11 to 12 days after vaccination. The chain couples TRBV9 to TRBJ2-1; 11 bases agree with TRBD2. CDR3 residues: CASSVSGTSGNNEQIF. DNA of the CDR3: TGTGCCAGCAGCGTAAGTGGGACTAGCGGAAACAATGAGCAGATCTTC. Filled out from reference TRBV9 and TRBJ2-1, the complete variable domain reads DSGVTQTPKHLITATGQRVTLRCSPRSGDLSVYWYQQSLDQGLQFLIQYYNGEERAKGNILERFSAQQFPDLHSELNLSSLELGDSALYFCASSVSGTSGNNEQIFGPGTRLTVL.